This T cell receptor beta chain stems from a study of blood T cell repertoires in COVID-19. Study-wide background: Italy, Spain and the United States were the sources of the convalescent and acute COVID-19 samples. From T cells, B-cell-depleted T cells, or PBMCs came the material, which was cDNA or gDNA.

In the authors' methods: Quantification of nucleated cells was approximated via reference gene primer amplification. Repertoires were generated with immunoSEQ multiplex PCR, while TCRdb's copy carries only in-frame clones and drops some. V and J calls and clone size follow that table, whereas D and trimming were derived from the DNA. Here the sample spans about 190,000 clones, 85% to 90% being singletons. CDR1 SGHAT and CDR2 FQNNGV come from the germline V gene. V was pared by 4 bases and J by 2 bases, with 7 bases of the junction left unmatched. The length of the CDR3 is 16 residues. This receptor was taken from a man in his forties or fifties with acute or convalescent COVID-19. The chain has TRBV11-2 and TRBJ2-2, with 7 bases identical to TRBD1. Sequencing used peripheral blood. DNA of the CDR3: TGTGCCAGCAGCTCCCCTAGGGGGCTCAACACCGGGGAGCTGTTTTTT. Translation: CASSSPRGLNTGELFF.